A selection of T cell receptor beta chains follows, all from one sample in a study of regulatory T cells in long-lasting Graves disease. TCRdb called the multiplex PCR reads again in MiXCR, with one record for every CDR3 protein. Counted here are about 610,000 distinct CDR3 sequences, 15% to 20% occurring once; the ten biggest clones make up more than 10%. The data were also submitted as part of a second study, on T cells in Graves' hyperthyroidism and ophthalmopathy.

The specimen was peripheral blood mononuclear cells (PBMCs), collected at new diagnosis, from a patient treated with antithyroid drugs. The receptors stem from a man between 18 and 29 years old with Graves disease. Each CDR3 is given without its conserved first and last residue.

J	V	length	CDR3
TRBJ1-4	TRBV5-4	11	ASSPGSGSLLF
TRBJ2-3	TRBV28	13	ASSFVGQGSDTQY
TRBJ1-4	TRBV15	11	ATSQGLGEKLF
TRBJ2-1	TRBV10-3	11	AISDGSGDEQF
TRBJ2-7	TRBV5-1	15	ASNLGLAGAGAYEQY
TRBJ2-7	TRBV20-1	11	SASGDSAYEQY
TRBJ1-5	TRBV28	11	ASSPGTYQPQH
TRBJ2-2	TRBV27	15	ASNYGFGTGYTGELF
TRBJ1-6	TRBV28	12	ASGSTGAGSPLH
TRBJ1-3	TRBV28	12	ATSAGVAGNTIY
TRBJ2-7	TRBV28	10	ASETVSYEQY
TRBJ1-1	TRBV7-9	13	ASSFTNRLNTEAF
TRBJ2-1	TRBV19	12	ASRRTGSYNEQF
TRBJ1-5	TRBV20-1	13	SAQRTGGGDQPQH
TRBJ2-5	TRBV2	13	ASSEMGQVKETQY
TRBJ2-3	TRBV9	13	ASSGDGASTDTQY
TRBJ1-2	TRBV4-2	12	ASSQDPESGGYT
TRBJ2-7	TRBV12-3/TRBV12-4	12	ASSSSWDTSWQY
TRBJ2-1	TRBV30	13	AWSPSGRVYNEQF
TRBJ2-7	TRBV20-1	11	SASGRIAYEQY
TRBJ1-2	TRBV28	14	AIPEGSSGANYGYT
TRBJ1-1	TRBV18	13	ASSLGQGKYTEAF
TRBJ2-7	TRBV18	11	ASSRTGGDEQY
TRBJ1-2	TRBV29-1	12	SVDLVDRGYGHT